The next 31 T cell receptor beta chains were all read from a single sample in a study of CD8+ T cells in alopecia areata. In each case, RNA was isolated and then reverse transcribed into cDNA as the sequencing template. Repertoires were generated with immunoSEQ multiplex PCR, while TCRdb's copy carries only in-frame clones and drops some. The sample yields more than 150,000 clones, 59% seen once. The specimen comprised CD4+ T cells sorted from blood, sampled at week 0. The receptor source for this set is a human donor with alopecia areata.

The rearrangement links TRBV6-5 to TRBJ2-2; no firm D call. Germline-derived CDR1 and CDR2 are MNHEY and SVGAGI. V was clipped by 4 bases and J by 1 base, with 4 bases between them. The CDR3 runs to 13 residues. CDR3 protein: CASSLVNTGELFF. The CDR3 coding sequence is TGTGCCAGCAGTTTAGTGAACACCGGGGAGCTGTTTTTT.

This clone showed up just once. The chain employs TRBV19 and TRBJ1-5; no clear D gene. Per germline, CDR1 LNHDA and CDR2 SQIVND (reference sequence). This CDR3 comprises 14 residues. V dropped 1 base and J dropped 2 bases, with 6 bases sitting between them. The CDR3 loop reads CASSIVSGNQPQHF. The CDR3 DNA sequence: TGTGCCAGTAGTATAGTAAGCGGCAATCAGCCCCAGCATTTT.

V and J are TRBV6-1 and TRBJ1-6; 9 nucleotides match TRBD1. The CDR3 runs 14 residues. V was clipped by 4 bases and J by 8 bases; unmatched bases: 3. CDR1 MNHNS and CDR2 SASEGT come from the germline V gene. Here the CDR3 reads CASSGDRADSPLHF. In DNA, the CDR3 is TGTGCCAGCAGTGGGGACAGGGCGGATTCACCCCTCCACTTT.

This sequence joins TRBV9 and TRBJ1-6; tentatively, D is TRBD1 (5 bases). Germline V gives CDR1 SGDLS, CDR2 YYNGEE. CDR3 length: 14 amino acids. Between the trimmed V and J ends, which lost 0 bases and 6 bases, there was a span of 7 bases. This CDR3 is CASSVEGVNSPLHF. CDR3 coding DNA: TGTGCCAGCAGCGTAGAAGGGGTTAATTCACCCCTCCACTTT. Based on the CDR3 plus reference TRBV9 and TRBJ1-6, the full variable domain is DSGVTQTPKHLITATGQRVTLRCSPRSGDLSVYWYQQSLDQGLQFLIQYYNGEERAKGNILERFSAQQFPDLHSELNLSSLELGDSALYFCASSVEGVNSPLHFGNGTRLTVT.

In this sample, this clone turned up a few times. The gene calls are TRBV21-1 and TRBJ2-2; TRBD1 is taken as the D call from the table, unchecked against the DNA. TRBV21-1 is listed as a pseudogene. The CDR3 length is 14 residues. The CDR3 protein is CANQTGAGTGELFF. CDR3 DNA sequence: TGTGCCAACCAGACAGGGGCAGGCACCGGGGAGCTGTTTTTT.

The CDR3 reads CSIGQGHTEAFF. For the CDR3, the DNA is TGCAGCATAGGACAGGGACACACTGAAGCTTTCTTT. The J gene is TRBJ1-1, the V gene TRBV29-1, with TRBD1 matching 8 bases. The CDR3 extends over 12 amino acids. The V gene's germline CDR1 is SQVTM and CDR2 ANQGSEA. V shed 8 bases, J shed 3 bases, and the junction held 5 bases outside the gene matches.

The chain carries TRBV10-3 and TRBJ2-7; the D is unclear. Trimming left V 5 bases short and J 4 bases short, with 12 bases between. CDR1 is ENHRY, CDR2 SYGVKD, per germline. The CDR3 covers 13 residues. The CDR3 loop is CAISSDVGYEQYF. Here the CDR3 DNA reads TGTGCCATCAGTTCGGACGTCGGTTACGAGCAGTACTTC.

This clone was counted a few times. V and J are TRBV29-1 and TRBJ2-2, with TRBD1 identical over 9 bases. This CDR3 comprises 15 residues. Germline trimming cut 4 bases from V and 6 bases from J; bases unmatched to any gene: 9. CDR1 and CDR2 from the germline V gene are SQVTM and ANQGSEA. CDR3: CSVGEGQGLPGELFF. CDR3 DNA sequence: TGCAGCGTTGGGGAGGGACAGGGCTTGCCCGGGGAGCTGTTTTTT.

This clone was seen only a few times. V and J are TRBV7-2 and TRBJ2-6, with D possibly TRBD2 on 6 matching bases. The V end was cut by 2 bases, the J end by 0 bases, with 14 bases between. CDR1 and CDR2 from the germline V gene are SGHTA and FQGNSA. This CDR3 is 18 amino acids long. CDR3 nucleotides: TGTGCCAGCAGCTTAAAAGGACGCGGGGCCTCTGGGGCCAACGTCCTGACTTTC. This gives the protein CASSLKGRGASGANVLTF.

The chain couples TRBV6-6 to TRBJ1-6, with unresolved D. V gave up 6 bases and J gave up 10 bases, with 10 bases separating them. Germline V gene sequence: CDR1 MNHNY, CDR2 SVGAGI (reference sequence). The CDR3 has 12 residues. CDR3 loop: CASRSAGSPLHF. The DNA for the CDR3 is TGTGCCAGCAGGTCCGCCGGATCACCCCTCCACTTT.

This chain links TRBV5-6 with TRBJ1-5, with unresolved D. CDR3 length: 13 residues. V lost 4 bases, J lost 5 bases, and 10 bases lay in between. CDR1 is SGHDT and CDR2 is YYEEEE in the germline V gene. As DNA, the CDR3 is TGTGCCAGCAGCACCCGTTGGGATCAGCCCCAGCATTTT. Protein: CASSTRWDQPQHF. The full variable domain, in which reference TRBV5-6 and TRBJ1-5 provide the parts outside the CDR3, is DAGVTQSPTHLIKTRGQQVTLRCSPKSGHDTVSWYQQALGQGPQFIFQYYEEEERQRGNFPDRFSGHQFPNYSSELNVNALLLGDSALYLCASSTRWDQPQHFGDGTRLSIL.

This sequence joins TRBV5-1 and TRBJ2-3; possible D gene TRBD2, 7 bases. The CDR3 sequence is 16 residues long. The germline gives CDR1 SGHRS, CDR2 YFSETQ. Trimming took 1 base from V and 3 from J, leaving 15 bases between them. The CDR3 spells CASSLPTGRVTDTQYF. The CDR3 DNA reads as TGCGCCAGCAGCTTGCCCACAGGGAGGGTGACAGATACGCAGTATTTT.

CDR3 nucleotides: TGCAGCGTTGCCCCGACAGGGGGCTTAACCGGGGAGCTGTTTTTT. As protein: CSVAPTGGLTGELFF. The chain joins TRBV29-1 to TRBJ2-2, with 10 bases fitting TRBD1. The J segment lost 5 bases and the V segment lost 4 bases, leaving 7 bases of the junction unmatched. The V gene's germline CDR1 is SQVTM and CDR2 ANQGSEA. The CDR3 spans 15 residues.

This sequence joins TRBV5-1 and TRBJ1-6; possibly TRBD1 for D (6 bases). Trimming cost V 4 bases and J 8 bases, with 16 bases left between them. From germline, CDR1 is SGHRS and CDR2 YFSETQ. The CDR3 consists of 15 residues. For the CDR3, the DNA is TGCGCCAGCAGCCCGGAGGCAGGGGCTTATTCACCCCTCCACTTT. It specifies CASSPEAGAYSPLHF.

About this clone: This specimen includes other DNA sequences encoding the same CDR3. The chain couples TRBV29-1 to TRBJ2-5; unclear D gene. There are 12 residues in the CDR3. CDR1 is SQVTM, CDR2 ANQGSEA, per germline. Deletions cut 4 bases from V and 0 bases from J, with 6 bases between. The CDR3 spells CSVGGYQETQYF. The CDR3 DNA is TGCAGCGTTGGCGGCTACCAAGAGACCCAGTACTTC. Full variable domain (outside the CDR3, taken from reference TRBV29-1 and TRBJ2-5): SAVISQKPSRDICQRGTSLTIQCQVDSQVTMMFWYRQQPGQSLTLIATANQGSEATYESGFVIDKFPISRPNLTFSTLTVSNMSPEDSSIYLCSVGGYQETQYFGPGTRLLVL.

This chain links TRBV5-1 with TRBJ2-2; D call uncertain. Trimming removed 0 bases from V and 1 base from J, with 7 bases in between. CDR1 and CDR2 from the germline V gene are SGHRS and YFSETQ. CDR3 length: 15 amino acids. CDR3 sequence reads: CASSLAWGNTGELFF. DNA for the CDR3: TGCGCCAGCAGCTTGGCCTGGGGGAACACCGGGGAGCTGTTTTTT.

The gene calls are TRBV20-1 and TRBJ1-1; no clear D. The CDR3 has 9 residues. From germline, CDR1 is DFQATT and CDR2 SNEGSKA (reference sequence). The DNA for the CDR3 is TGCACCGCCTCCACTGAAGCTTTCTTT. It translates to CTASTEAFF.

For this clone: The same CDR3 also results from other DNA sequences found in this sample. The chain uses TRBV30 and TRBJ2-1; D remains unclear. This CDR3 region has 11 residues. V lost 0 bases and J 7 bases, leaving 4 bases between the germline ends. Per germline, CDR1 GTSNPN and CDR2 SVGIG (reference sequence). CDR3 sequence reads: CAWSVSNEQFF. Here the CDR3 DNA reads TGTGCCTGGAGTGTAAGTAATGAGCAGTTCTTC.

The chain couples TRBV30 to TRBJ1-3; D possibly corresponds to TRBD1 (5 bases). Trimming removed 0 bases at V and 0 bases at J, with 12 bases between. CDR1 is GTSNPN, CDR2 SVGIG, per germline (reference sequence). The CDR3 covers 16 residues. The CDR3 here is CAWSVLGQFSGNTIYF. Written as DNA, the CDR3 is TGTGCCTGGAGTGTACTGGGGCAGTTCTCTGGAAACACCATATATTTT. Filled out from reference TRBV30 and TRBJ1-3, the complete variable domain reads SQTIHQWPATLVQPVGSPLSLECTVEGTSNPNLYWYRQAAGRGLQLLFYSVGIGQISSEVPQNLSASRPQDRQFILSSKKLLLSDSGFYLCAWSVLGQFSGNTIYFGEGSWLTVV.

The gene calls are TRBV28 and TRBJ1-2, with a tentative D call TRBD1 (5 bases). V lost 6 bases, J lost 7 bases, and 12 bases lay in between. Germline CDR1 is MDHEN and CDR2 is SYDVKM. The CDR3 loop spans 12 amino acids. CDR3 DNA sequence: TGTGCCAGCAGAGGGACCGTCCTTGGCTACACCTTC. This gives the protein CASRGTVLGYTF.

Only one count was recorded for this clone. The chain employs TRBV30 and TRBJ1-1; D is unresolved. With 4 bases removed from V and 4 bases from J, the gap between germline ends came to 16 bases. CDR3 length: 14 amino acids. Germline CDR1 and CDR2: GTSNPN and SVGIG (reference sequence). CDR3 in DNA: TGTGCCTGGATGAAAAAGGGAGATGGCACTGAAGCTTTCTTT. Protein: CAWMKKGDGTEAFF.

V gene TRBV5-1 combines with J gene TRBJ1-2; D is unclear. Germline V gene lookup returns CDR1 SGHRS and CDR2 YFSETQ. Between the trimmed V and J ends, which lost 3 bases and 4 bases, there was a span of 7 bases. The CDR3 is 12 amino acids. The DNA of the CDR3 is TGCGCCAGCAGCTCTGGGTCCTATGGCTACACCTTC. Its translation: CASSSGSYGYTF.

The chain is built from TRBV7-9 and TRBJ1-2; D unclear. Trimming left V 4 bases short and J 0 bases short, with 9 bases between. Germline V lookup: CDR1 SEHNR, CDR2 FQNEAQ (reference sequence). There are 14 residues in the CDR3. In nucleotides, the CDR3 is TGTGCCAGCAGCTCGGCAGGTCCTAACTATGGCTACACCTTC. Translation: CASSSAGPNYGYTF.

The rearrangement uses TRBV2 and TRBJ2-7, with a possible D match to TRBD2 (5 bases). Germline values: CDR1 SNHLY, CDR2 FYNNEI. Trimming cost V 6 bases and J 7 bases, with 13 bases left between them. CDR3 length equals 12 residues. The CDR3 loop is CASSYNRREQYF. CDR3 in DNA: TGTGCCAGCAGCTATAATAGGAGGGAGCAGTACTTC.

Written as DNA, the CDR3 is TGCGCCAGCAGCTCCGGCGGGGGGATGGAGACCCAGTACTTC. It encodes CASSSGGGMETQYF. The chain is built from TRBV5-1 and TRBJ2-5; TRBD2 aligns across 8 bases. The V and J ends lost 3 bases and 5 bases, in that order; junction bases with no gene match: 6. This CDR3 region has 14 residues. Germline V CDR1 and CDR2: SGHRS, YFSETQ. Supplemented by reference TRBV5-1 and TRBJ2-5, the full variable domain reads KAGVTQTPRYLIKTRGQQVTLSCSPISGHRSVSWYQQTPGQGLQFLFEYFSETQRNKGNFPGRFSGRQFSNSRSEMNVSTLELGDSALYLCASSSGGGMETQYFGPGTRLLVL.

This clone was detected a few times. The chain combines TRBV29-1 with TRBJ2-3; a weak D match, TRBD1 (6 bases). Trimming removed 4 bases from V and 2 bases from J, with 19 bases in between. The CDR3 is made up of 16 amino acids. The germline V gene encodes CDR1 SQVTM and CDR2 ANQGSEA. The CDR3 is CSVGFGQFIDTDTQYF. DNA for the CDR3: TGCAGCGTTGGGTTTGGACAGTTTATAGACACAGATACGCAGTATTTT.

The genes are TRBV7-8 and TRBJ2-5; no firm D call. The CDR3 has 13 amino acids. Germline lookup yields CDR1 SGHVS and CDR2 FQNEAQ. Trimming took 3 bases from V and 1 from J, leaving 6 bases between them. CDR3 loop: CASSFRVQETQYF. The CDR3 coding sequence is TGTGCCAGCAGCTTCCGGGTCCAAGAGACCCAGTACTTC.

The chain employs TRBV29-1 and TRBJ2-2; tentatively, D is TRBD1 or TRBD2 (5 bases each). In germline, CDR1 is SQVTM, CDR2 ANQGSEA. V was pared by 6 bases and J by 3 bases, with 11 bases between. The CDR3 is 13 amino acids. The CDR3 sequence is CSVRDEDTGELFF. In DNA form, the CDR3 reads TGCAGCGTCCGGGACGAGGACACCGGGGAGCTGTTTTTT.

This chain links TRBV4-1 with TRBJ2-6, with D unclear. CDR1 MGHRA and CDR2 YSYEKL come from the germline V gene. This CDR3 region has 18 residues. Trimming shortened V by 1 base and J by 2 bases, and 15 bases separated the two germline ends. In DNA, the CDR3 is TGCGCCAGCAGCCAAGGGGCTTTTGGGTCTACTGGGGCCAACGTCCTGACTTTC. Residues: CASSQGAFGSTGANVLTF.

This chain connects TRBV19 to TRBJ1-6, with 9 bases that match TRBD1. The V gene's germline CDR1 is LNHDA and CDR2 SQIVND (reference sequence). This CDR3 has 16 residues. Trimming cost V 6 bases and J 10 bases; bases outside gene matches: 13. The CDR3, as DNA: TGTGCCAGTAGATTAGGCCGGGACAGGGAGTTCTCACCCCTCCACTTT. Residues: CASRLGRDREFSPLHF.

This clone was observed a handful of times. The chain couples TRBV5-1 to TRBJ1-1; D perhaps matches TRBD1 (5 bases). V lost 0 bases and J lost 4, with 10 bases in between. The CDR3 covers 14 residues. Germline V gene sequence: CDR1 SGHRS, CDR2 YFSETQ. CDR3 nucleotides: TGCGCCAGCAGCTTGGAAGGGGCGGGCACTGAAGCTTTCTTT. Translation: CASSLEGAGTEAFF.